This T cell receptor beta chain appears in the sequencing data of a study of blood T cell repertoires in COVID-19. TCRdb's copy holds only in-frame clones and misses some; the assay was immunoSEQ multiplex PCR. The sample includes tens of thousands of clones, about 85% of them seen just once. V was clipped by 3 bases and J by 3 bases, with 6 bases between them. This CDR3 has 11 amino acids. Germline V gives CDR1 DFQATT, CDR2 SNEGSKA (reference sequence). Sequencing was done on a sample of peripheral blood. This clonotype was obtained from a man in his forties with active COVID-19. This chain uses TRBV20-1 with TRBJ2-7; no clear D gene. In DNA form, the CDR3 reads TGCAGTGCTAGGATAGTCTACGAGCAGTACTTC. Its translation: CSARIVYEQYF.